These T cell receptor beta chains were read from a single sample in a study of blood T cell repertoires in COVID-19. The method was immunoSEQ multiplex PCR; TCRdb's version includes in-frame clones alone and lacks a portion of them. The sample comprises approximately 190,000 clones, around 83% of which are singletons, and 3% to 3.5% rests with the top ten. Sequencing was carried out using PBMCs or T cells enriched from blood (not recorded which). Every receptor here comes from a woman in her 30s who had been exposed to COVID-19. The CDR3 runs from the conserved cysteine through the conserved F or W. Fields, in order: CDR3 protein, CDR3 DNA, D gene, J gene, clone size, V gene. The D gene is left open where the match is weak. Expanded clones are given a class, and other clones once, few, many or no size at all.

CDR3: CASSSSSGDYNEQFF; DNA: TGTGCCAGCAGCTCTTCGAGCGGGGACTACAATGAGCAGTTCTTC; D: TRBD2; J: TRBJ2-1; size: NA; V: TRBV7-2
CDR3: CSVRRSADGYTF; DNA: TGCAGCGTCCGAAGATCAGCGGATGGCTACACCTTC; D: NA; J: TRBJ1-2; size: once; V: TRBV29-1
CDR3: CASKSGTVGTEAFF; DNA: TGTGCCAGCAAGTCCGGGACAGTTGGAACTGAAGCTTTCTTT; D: TRBD1; J: TRBJ1-1; size: NA; V: TRBV6-5
CDR3: CASSLGSQIPSPLHF; DNA: TGTGCCAGCAGCTTAGGGTCGCAGATTCCCTCACCCCTCCACTTT; D: NA; J: TRBJ1-6; size: once; V: TRBV7-9
CDR3: CASSLAPAVRQGNEQFF; DNA: TGTGCCAGCAGCTTAGCGCCGGCAGTCCGACAGGGCAATGAGCAGTTCTTC; D: TRBD1; J: TRBJ2-1; size: NA; V: TRBV7-8
CDR3: CASSGTARGNEQFF; DNA: TGCGCCAGCAGCGGGACAGCGCGGGGCAATGAGCAGTTCTTC; D: NA; J: TRBJ2-1; size: NA; V: TRBV4-1
CDR3: CASTSTGEVFGYTF; DNA: TGTGCCAGCACGTCAACAGGGGAGGTATTTGGCTACACCTTC; D: TRBD1; J: TRBJ1-2; size: once; V: TRBV6-5
CDR3: CASSTRVPTDTQYF; DNA: TGTGCCAGCAGCACCCGGGTCCCCACAGATACGCAGTATTTT; D: NA; J: TRBJ2-3; size: NA; V: TRBV6-5
CDR3: CASSIPEGARDEQYF; DNA: TGTGCCAGCAGCATACCCGAGGGGGCGAGGGACGAGCAGTACTTC; D: TRBD1; J: TRBJ2-7; size: NA; V: TRBV7-9
CDR3: CASSEASLTGRRAAAFF; DNA: TGTGCCAGCAGTGAAGCCAGCCTAACAGGGAGACGCGCAGCGGCTTTCTTT; D: NA; J: TRBJ1-1; size: NA; V: TRBV2
CDR3: CASRFMTVRENTEAFF; DNA: TGTGCCAGCAGATTTATGACTGTCCGGGAGAACACTGAAGCTTTCTTT; D: NA; J: TRBJ1-1; size: NA; V: TRBV7-9
CDR3: CATRPAGTYEQYF; DNA: TGTGCCACTCGCCCAGCGGGGACCTACGAGCAGTACTTC; D: TRBD2; J: TRBJ2-7; size: NA; V: TRBV15
CDR3: CSVRVGVAGPTGELFF; DNA: TGCAGCGTTCGTGTCGGAGTAGCGGGTCCTACCGGGGAGCTGTTTTTT; D: TRBD2; J: TRBJ2-2; size: NA; V: TRBV29-1
CDR3: CAIRDLGQNTEAFF; DNA: TGTGCCATCAGGGACCTGGGACAGAACACTGAAGCTTTCTTT; D: NA; J: TRBJ1-1; size: NA; V: TRBV10-3
CDR3: CSVATVVNTEAFF; DNA: TGCAGCGTAGCGACAGTTGTGAACACTGAAGCTTTCTTT; D: NA; J: TRBJ1-1; size: NA; V: TRBV29-1
CDR3: CASSLVGSGVSYNEQFF; DNA: TGTGCCAGCAGCTTAGTCGGTAGCGGGGTTTCCTACAATGAGCAGTTCTTC; D: TRBD2; J: TRBJ2-1; size: NA; V: TRBV11-2
CDR3: CASSLYSGEYEQYF; DNA: TGCGCCAGCAGCTTGTATAGCGGTGAATACGAGCAGTACTTC; D: NA; J: TRBJ2-7; size: NA; V: TRBV5-1
CDR3: CSVEEASGVQTQYF; DNA: TGCAGCGTTGAAGAAGCTAGCGGGGTTCAGACCCAGTACTTC; D: TRBD2; J: TRBJ2-5; size: NA; V: TRBV29-1
CDR3: CASSPDPGLSYGYTF; DNA: TGCGCCAGCAGCCCGGATCCGGGACTTAGCTATGGCTACACCTTC; D: NA; J: TRBJ1-2; size: few; V: TRBV5-1
CDR3: CASSPSQDRVSYTF; DNA: TGTGCCAGCTCCCCGAGTCAGGACAGGGTTAGCTACACCTTC; D: TRBD1; J: TRBJ1-2; size: NA; V: TRBV6-5
CDR3: CASSLLRGMVNEKLFF; DNA: TGTGCCAGCAGCTTGCTTCGCGGGATGGTTAATGAAAAACTGTTTTTT; D: NA; J: TRBJ1-4; size: NA; V: TRBV5-5
CDR3: CASSLGDSPLHF; DNA: TGCGCCAGCAGCTTAGGGGATTCACCCCTCCACTTT; D: NA; J: TRBJ1-6; size: few; V: TRBV5-1
CDR3: CASSPRGAGRVYEQYF; DNA: TGTGCCAGCAGCCCCCGTGGGGCAGGGCGAGTTTACGAGCAGTACTTC; D: NA; J: TRBJ2-7; size: once; V: TRBV3-1/TRBV3-2
CDR3: CASSGGLDSGNTIYF; DNA: TGTGCCAGCAGCGGGGGACTGGACTCTGGAAACACCATATATTTT; D: NA; J: TRBJ1-3; size: NA; V: TRBV9
CDR3: CASNFCTQYF; DNA: TGTGCCAGCAACTTCTGTACGCAGTATTTT; D: NA; J: TRBJ2-3; size: NA; V: TRBV6-4
CDR3: CSVEDKGTGGYEQYF; DNA: TGCAGCGTTGAAGATAAAGGGACAGGGGGCTACGAGCAGTACTTC; D: TRBD1; J: TRBJ2-7; size: once; V: TRBV29-1
CDR3: CASSRQGPRATQYF; DNA: TGTGCCAGCAGTCGACAGGGGCCCAGGGCGACGCAGTATTTT; D: TRBD1; J: TRBJ2-3; size: NA; V: TRBV27
CDR3: CASGLGQGVGELFF; DNA: TGCGCCAGCGGGTTAGGACAGGGAGTCGGGGAGCTGTTTTTT; D: TRBD1; J: TRBJ2-2; size: NA; V: TRBV5-1
CDR3: CASSTAHVVSETQYF; DNA: TGTGCCAGCAGCACAGCCCATGTTGTGTCCGAGACCCAGTACTTC; D: NA; J: TRBJ2-5; size: once; V: TRBV9
CDR3: CATSGLRGMNTEAFF; DNA: TGTGCCACCAGCGGCCTGCGGGGGATGAACACTGAAGCTTTCTTT; D: NA; J: TRBJ1-1; size: once; V: TRBV11-2
CDR3: CASSLPGLAANTGELFF; DNA: TGCGCCAGCAGCTTACCGGGACTAGCGGCGAACACCGGGGAGCTGTTTTTT; D: TRBD2; J: TRBJ2-2; size: few; V: TRBV5-1
CDR3: CASSFRLSGETQYF; DNA: TGTGCCAGCAGCTTCCGATTGAGTGGAGAGACCCAGTACTTC; D: NA; J: TRBJ2-5; size: NA; V: TRBV5-8
CDR3: CASSHPGLVPYEQYF; DNA: TGCGCCAGCAGCCACCCGGGACTAGTACCCTACGAGCAGTACTTC; D: TRBD2; J: TRBJ2-7; size: NA; V: TRBV4-1
CDR3: CASSSLAGPPGTQYF; DNA: TGTGCCAGCAGCTCGTTAGCGGGGCCTCCCGGGACCCAGTACTTC; D: TRBD2; J: TRBJ2-5; size: once; V: TRBV5-5
CDR3: CASSLKVITAVEAFF; DNA: TGTGCCAGCAGCTTAAAAGTCATCACAGCGGTTGAAGCTTTCTTT; D: NA; J: TRBJ1-1; size: once; V: TRBV11-2
CDR3: CASSQDPSGNQPQHF; DNA: TGCGCCAGCAGCCAAGATCCATCGGGCAATCAGCCCCAGCATTTT; D: NA; J: TRBJ1-5; size: NA; V: TRBV4-1
CDR3: CASIASGGVYEQYF; DNA: TGTGCCAGCATAGCTAGCGGGGGGGTTTACGAGCAGTACTTC; D: TRBD2; J: TRBJ2-7; size: NA; V: TRBV2
CDR3: CASSHLQGGTEAFF; DNA: TGCGCCAGCAGCCACCTCCAGGGTGGCACTGAAGCTTTCTTT; D: NA; J: TRBJ1-1; size: NA; V: TRBV4-1
CDR3: CASSWQRGALLSSYEQYF; DNA: TGTGCCAGCAGCTGGCAGCGGGGGGCCCTACTGAGCTCCTACGAGCAGTACTTC; D: TRBD2; J: TRBJ2-7; size: NA; V: TRBV11-2
CDR3: CATSESRGGAGELFF; DNA: TGTGCCACCAGTGAGTCGCGGGGGGGCGCCGGGGAGCTGTTTTTT; D: TRBD2; J: TRBJ2-2; size: NA; V: TRBV24-1
CDR3: CASSLLAGGTYNEQFF; DNA: TGTGCCAGCAGTTTACTAGCGGGGGGGACCTACAATGAGCAGTTCTTC; D: TRBD2; J: TRBJ2-1; size: NA; V: TRBV27
CDR3: CASSELAGQETQYF; DNA: TGCGCCAGCAGTGAGCTAGCGGGCCAAGAGACCCAGTACTTC; D: TRBD2; J: TRBJ2-5; size: NA; V: TRBV10-1
CDR3: CAISASRGYGYTF; DNA: TGTGCCATCAGTGCCTCTCGCGGGTATGGCTACACCTTC; D: NA; J: TRBJ1-2; size: few; V: TRBV10-3
CDR3: CSVWPPYRDRADTQYF; DNA: TGCAGCGTCTGGCCCCCTTACCGGGACAGGGCCGATACGCAGTATTTT; D: TRBD1; J: TRBJ2-3; size: NA; V: TRBV29-1
CDR3: CASSAGTVGRGTQYF; DNA: TGCGCCAGCAGCGCCGGGACAGTGGGACGGGGGACCCAGTACTTC; D: TRBD1; J: TRBJ2-5; size: NA; V: TRBV5-1
CDR3: CASSLSFGGGFGYTF; DNA: TGTGCCAGCAGCTTGTCTTTTGGTGGGGGCTTTGGCTACACCTTC; D: NA; J: TRBJ1-2; size: NA; V: TRBV5-6
CDR3: CASSQAWERGERETQYF; DNA: TGTGCCAGCAGCCAAGCGTGGGAGCGGGGTGAGCGGGAGACCCAGTACTTC; D: TRBD2; J: TRBJ2-5; size: NA; V: TRBV3-1/TRBV3-2
CDR3: CASSLALLTTGNNQPQHF; DNA: TGTGCCAGCAGCTTAGCCCTTCTAACGACAGGGAATAATCAGCCCCAGCATTTT; D: TRBD1; J: TRBJ1-5; size: once; V: TRBV7-9
CDR3: CASGLGQLSNEKLFF; DNA: TGTGCTAGTGGTTTGGGACAGTTGTCTAATGAAAAACTGTTTTTT; D: NA; J: TRBJ1-4; size: NA; V: TRBV12-5
CDR3: CASSFPEQGTTSGANVLTF; DNA: TGTGCCAGCAGCTTTCCTGAACAGGGGACCACTTCTGGGGCCAACGTCCTGACTTTC; D: TRBD1; J: TRBJ2-6; size: NA; V: TRBV7-2
CDR3: CASSLTRQGKETQYF; DNA: TGTGCCAGCAGCTTGACCAGACAGGGGAAAGAGACCCAGTACTTC; D: TRBD1; J: TRBJ2-5; size: NA; V: TRBV5-6
CDR3: CSASNAGAGSPLHF; DNA: TGCAGTGCTAGTAATGCCGGAGCGGGGTCACCCCTCCACTTT; D: NA; J: TRBJ1-6; size: NA; V: TRBV20-1